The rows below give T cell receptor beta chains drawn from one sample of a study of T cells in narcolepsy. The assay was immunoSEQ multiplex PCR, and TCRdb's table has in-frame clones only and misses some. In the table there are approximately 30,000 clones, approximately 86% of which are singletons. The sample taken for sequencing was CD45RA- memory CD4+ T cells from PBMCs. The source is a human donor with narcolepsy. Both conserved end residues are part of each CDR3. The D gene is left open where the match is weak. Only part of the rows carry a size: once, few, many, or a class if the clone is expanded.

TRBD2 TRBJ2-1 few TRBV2 TGTGCCAGCAGTGGCGGCGGGGGGGCTGGGGAAGAGCAGTTCTTC CASSGGGGAGEEQFF
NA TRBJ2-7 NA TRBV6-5 TGTGCCAGCAGTCGCGGGATCCTCTACGAGCAGTACTTC CASSRGILYEQYF
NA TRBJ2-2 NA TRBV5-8 TGTGCCAGCAGCTTGGAACCGATCCCCGGGGAGCTGTTTTTT CASSLEPIPGELFF
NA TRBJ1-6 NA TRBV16 TGTGCCAGCAGCCAACAAATTGGGCCCCCCTATAATTCACCCCTCCACTTT CASSQQIGPPYNSPLHF
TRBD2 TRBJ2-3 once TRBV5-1 TGCGCCAGCAGCCTAACAGCGGGGGGCACCACAGATACGCAGTATTTT CASSLTAGGTTDTQYF
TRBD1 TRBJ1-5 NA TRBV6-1 TGTGCCAGCAGTGATGGACAGGCCTATCAGCCCCAGCATTTT CASSDGQAYQPQHF
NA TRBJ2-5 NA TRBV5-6 TGTGCCAGCAGCGACGACAGGCCTTCCCAAGAGACCCAGTACTTC CASSDDRPSQETQYF
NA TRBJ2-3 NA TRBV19 TGTGCCAGTAGTTCCGCAGGGGCAGATACGCAGTATTTT CASSSAGADTQYF
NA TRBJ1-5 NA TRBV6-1 TGTGCCAGCAGATCAACGGGAGCAAACTATCAGCCCCAGCATTTT CASRSTGANYQPQHF
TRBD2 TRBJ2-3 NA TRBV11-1 TGTGCCAGCAGCGGGCGGGGGGTGATAGATACGCAGTATTTT CASSGRGVIDTQYF
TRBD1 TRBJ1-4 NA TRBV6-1 TGTGCCAGCAGTGAACGACAGGGTAATGAAAAACTGTTTTTT CASSERQGNEKLFF
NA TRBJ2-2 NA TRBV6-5 TGTGCCAGCATCAGAAGCGGCTCCGGGGAGCTGTTTTTT CASIRSGSGELFF
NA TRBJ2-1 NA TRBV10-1 TGCGCCAGCAGTCGGGGGAGACGGGACAGTGCGTTCTTC CASSRGRRDSAFF
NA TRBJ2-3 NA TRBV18 TGTGCCAGCTCACCTCGGGGGGCCGGTCCAGATACGCAGTATTTT CASSPRGAGPDTQYF
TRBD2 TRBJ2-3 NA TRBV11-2 TGTGCCAGCAGCTCTTCGCGGGGGGCAGGGGCAGATACGCAGTATTTT CASSSSRGAGADTQYF
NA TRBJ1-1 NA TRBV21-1 TGTGCCAGCAGCCGCCCCGTTCCAGGGTTCCCGTCGAGGAACACTGAAGCTTTCTTT CASSRPVPGFPSRNTEAFF
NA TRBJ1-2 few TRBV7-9 TGTGCCAGCAGCTCTCTTGAGGGGGGCTACACCTTC CASSSLEGGYTF
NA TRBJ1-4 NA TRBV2 TGTGCCAGGCAGGGGCAGCCAAATGAAAAACTGTTTTTT CARQGQPNEKLFF
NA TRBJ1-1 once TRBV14 TGTGCCAGCAGCCACCAGGCAAGAGGCACTGAAGCTTTCTTT CASSHQARGTEAFF
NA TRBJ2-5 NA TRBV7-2 TGTGCCAGCAGCCCCCAAGAGACCCAGTACTTC CASSPQETQYF
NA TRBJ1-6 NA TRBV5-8 TGTGCCAGCAGCCCCGACAGACTCTATTCACCCCTCCACTTT CASSPDRLYSPLHF
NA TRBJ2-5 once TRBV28 TGTGCCAGCAGTTTAGTCGAGCAGACCCAGTACTTC CASSLVEQTQYF
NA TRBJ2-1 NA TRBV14 TGTGCCAGCAGCCTAGTCAATGAGCAGTTCTTC CASSLVNEQFF
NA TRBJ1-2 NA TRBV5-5 TGTGCCAGCAGCTTGGCCGTGGGGACCAAGCTAAACTATGGCTACACCTTC CASSLAVGTKLNYGYTF
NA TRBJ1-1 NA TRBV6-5 TGTGCCAGCAGTTACGAGGAGAGTGGCACTGAAGCTTTCTTT CASSYEESGTEAFF
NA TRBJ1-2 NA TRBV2 TGTGCCAGCAGTGGCGACAGGTCGAACTATGGCTACACCTTC CASSGDRSNYGYTF
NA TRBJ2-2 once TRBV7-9 TGTGCCAGCAGCATAATTAGCACCGGGGAGCTGTTTTTT CASSIISTGELFF
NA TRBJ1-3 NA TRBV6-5 TGTGCCAGCAGCAGTGTCCCTGGAAACACCATATATTTT CASSSVPGNTIYF
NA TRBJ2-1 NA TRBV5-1 TGCGCCAGCAGCTCGACACAGGGGGGGGCCTACAATGAGCAGTTCTTC CASSSTQGGAYNEQFF
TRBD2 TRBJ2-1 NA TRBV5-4 TGTGCCAGCAGCTTCCCGAGGGAGCGGGGGGGCATCAATGAGCAGTTCTTC CASSFPRERGGINEQFF
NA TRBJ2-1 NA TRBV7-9 TGTGCCAGCAGGGAGGTACTAGCCGCGGATGAGCAGTTCTTC CASREVLAADEQFF
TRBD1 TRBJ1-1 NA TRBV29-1 TGCAGCGGGGGACAGGACAGTGAAGCTTTCTTT CSGGQDSEAFF
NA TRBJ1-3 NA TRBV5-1 TGCGCCAGCAGCCCGCAGGGCAGCTGGGGCTCTGGAAACACCATATATTTT CASSPQGSWGSGNTIYF
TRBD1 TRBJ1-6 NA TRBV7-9 TGTGCCAGCAGCTTAGTGGGACAGACTAATTCACCCCTCCACTTT CASSLVGQTNSPLHF
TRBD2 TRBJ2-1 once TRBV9 TGTGCCAGCAGCCATAGCGGGGGGCCCTGGAATGAGCAGTTCTTC CASSHSGGPWNEQFF
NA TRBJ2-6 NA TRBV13 TGTGCCAGCAGCTTAGGCGGCTCTGGGGCCAACGTCCTGACTTTC CASSLGGSGANVLTF
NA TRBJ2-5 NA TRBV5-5 TGTGCCAGCAGCTTGGAAGGGACTTCAATTGAGACCCAGTACTTC CASSLEGTSIETQYF
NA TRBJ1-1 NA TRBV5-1 TGCGCCAGCAGCCGGGGGGTGGCAGAAACGGTAGACACTGAAGCTTTCTTT CASSRGVAETVDTEAFF
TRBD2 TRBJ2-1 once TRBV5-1 TGCGCCAGCAGCGCCCTGCTAGCGGATAGAACAAGCTCCTACAATGAGCAGTTCTTC CASSALLADRTSSYNEQFF
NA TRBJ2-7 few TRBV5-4 TGTGCCAGCAGCGCAGGTTGGGGGAACTACGAGCAGTACTTC CASSAGWGNYEQYF
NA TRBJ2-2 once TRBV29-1 TGCAGCGTTGAGGAGGGCAGGAACACCGGGGAGCTGTTTTTT CSVEEGRNTGELFF
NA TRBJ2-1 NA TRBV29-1 TGCAGCGCCCCCATGGACCAACTCAGCTCCTACAATGAGCAGTTCTTC CSAPMDQLSSYNEQFF
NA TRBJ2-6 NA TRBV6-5 TGTGCCAGCGGATCAGACGGCTCTGGGGCCAACGTCCTGACTTTC CASGSDGSGANVLTF
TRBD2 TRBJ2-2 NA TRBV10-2 TGCGCCATCTCTAGCGGGGCCGGGGAGCTGTTTTTT CAISSGAGELFF
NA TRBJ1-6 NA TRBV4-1 TGCGCCAGCAGCCACCCAACGGGGCCGGGGAGAAATTCACCCCTCCACTTT CASSHPTGPGRNSPLHF
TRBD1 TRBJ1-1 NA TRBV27 TGTGCCAGCAGTTCATCTCAAGGACAGGGGGCTGAAGCTTTCTTT CASSSSQGQGAEAFF
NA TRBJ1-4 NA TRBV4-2 TGTGCCAGCAGCCAAGTATGGGGGACCTTGAATGAAAAACTGTTTTTT CASSQVWGTLNEKLFF
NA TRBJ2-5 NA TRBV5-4 TGTGCCAGCAGCCTACCCGAAGTTCGGGAGACCCAGTACTTC CASSLPEVRETQYF
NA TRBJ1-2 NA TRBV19 TGTGCCAGTAGTACCACAGGGTATCAGGGCTACACCTTC CASSTTGYQGYTF
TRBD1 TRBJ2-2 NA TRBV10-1 TGCGCCAGCAGGACAGGGTCCAACACCGGGGAGCTGTTTTTT CASRTGSNTGELFF